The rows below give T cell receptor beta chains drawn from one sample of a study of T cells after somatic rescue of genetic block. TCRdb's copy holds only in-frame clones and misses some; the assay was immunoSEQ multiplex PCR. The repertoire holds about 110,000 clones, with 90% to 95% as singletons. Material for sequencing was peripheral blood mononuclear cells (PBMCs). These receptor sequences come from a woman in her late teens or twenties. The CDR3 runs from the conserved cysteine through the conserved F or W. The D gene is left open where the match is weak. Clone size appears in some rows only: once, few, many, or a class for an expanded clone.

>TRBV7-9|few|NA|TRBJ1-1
TGTGCCAGCAGCTTAGCTGTGGCTGATGAAGCTTTCTTT
CASSLAVADEAFF
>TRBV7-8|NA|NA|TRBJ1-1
TGTGCCAGCAGCTTAGCGTGGGGCGGCACTGAAGCTTTCTTT
CASSLAWGGTEAFF
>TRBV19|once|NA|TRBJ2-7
TGTGCCAGTAGTCCCTTTTCGTTGAGCTCCTACGAGCAGTACTTC
CASSPFSLSSYEQYF
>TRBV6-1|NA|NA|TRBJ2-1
TGTGCCAGCAGTGAAGCTGCAGGCTATGAGCAGTTCTTC
CASSEAAGYEQFF
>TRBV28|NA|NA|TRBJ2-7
TGTGCCAGCAGTTTTCAATCCGCCGAGCAGTACTTC
CASSFQSAEQYF
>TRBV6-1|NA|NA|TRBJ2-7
TGTGCCAGCAGTGATTTCTCCGGGGCGTTTTACGAGCAGTACTTC
CASSDFSGAFYEQYF
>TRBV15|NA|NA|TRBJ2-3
TGTGCCACCAGCAGAGATCGAGGCGGGCCCACAGATACGCAGTATTTT
CATSRDRGGPTDTQYF
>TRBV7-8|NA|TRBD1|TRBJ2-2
TGTGCCAGCAGCAAAGGGACAGGGGGCCTTAACGGGGAGCTGTTTTTT
CASSKGTGGLNGELFF
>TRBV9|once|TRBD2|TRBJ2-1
TGTGCCAGCAGCTTGAGCGGGGGCCCGGACAATGAGCAGTTCTTC
CASSLSGGPDNEQFF
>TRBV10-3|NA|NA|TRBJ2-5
TGTGCCATCGATTCCAACGGGGGAGCTCAAGAGACCCAGTACTTC
CAIDSNGGAQETQYF
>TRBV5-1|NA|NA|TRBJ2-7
TGCGCCAGCAGCCAGACAACGGGCCCCTACGAGCAGTACTTC
CASSQTTGPYEQYF
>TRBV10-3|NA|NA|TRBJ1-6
TGTGCCATCAGTGAGTCGGAGGTTTCACCCCTCCACTTT
CAISESEVSPLHF
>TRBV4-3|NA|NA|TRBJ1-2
TGCGCCAGCTCCGCTGGGGGGGCGGGTGGCTACACCTTC
CASSAGGAGGYTF
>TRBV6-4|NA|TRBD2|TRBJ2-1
TGTGCCAGCAGCCCCCAGGGGCTAGCGGGGATCAATGAGCAGTTCTTC
CASSPQGLAGINEQFF
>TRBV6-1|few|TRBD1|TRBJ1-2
TGTGCCAGCAGCGCCAGGGGACAGGGCTATGGCTACACCTTC
CASSARGQGYGYTF
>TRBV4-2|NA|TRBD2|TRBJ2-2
TGTGCCAGCAGCCAAGACTACGGGGGGGCGGCCGGGGAGCTGTTTTTT
CASSQDYGGAAGELFF
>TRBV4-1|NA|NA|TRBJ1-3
TGCGCCAGCAGCCAACGAAACACCATATATTTT
CASSQRNTIYF
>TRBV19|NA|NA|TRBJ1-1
TGTGCCAGTAGTATTGTGGGGGCAGCTGAAGCTTTCTTT
CASSIVGAAEAFF
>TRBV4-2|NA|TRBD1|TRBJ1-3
TGTGCCAGCAGTCCGGACAGGAGATATGGAAACACCATATATTTT
CASSPDRRYGNTIYF
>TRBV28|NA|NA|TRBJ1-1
TGTGCCAGCAGTTTGGCGAACACTGAAGCTTTCTTT
CASSLANTEAFF
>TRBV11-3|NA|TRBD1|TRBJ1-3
TGTGCCAGCAGTCCCGGACAGGGCCCTGGAAACACCATATATTTT
CASSPGQGPGNTIYF
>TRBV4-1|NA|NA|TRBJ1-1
TGCGCCAGCAGCCAAGAACCTGCGGGGGTGCCTGAAGCTTTCTTT
CASSQEPAGVPEAFF
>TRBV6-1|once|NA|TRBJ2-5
TGTGCCAGCAGCGGGTGGTTGAAAGGTGGGACCCAGTACTTC
CASSGWLKGGTQYF
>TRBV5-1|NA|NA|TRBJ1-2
TGCGCCAGCAGCTTGGTGACAGAGGATTATGGCTACACCTTC
CASSLVTEDYGYTF